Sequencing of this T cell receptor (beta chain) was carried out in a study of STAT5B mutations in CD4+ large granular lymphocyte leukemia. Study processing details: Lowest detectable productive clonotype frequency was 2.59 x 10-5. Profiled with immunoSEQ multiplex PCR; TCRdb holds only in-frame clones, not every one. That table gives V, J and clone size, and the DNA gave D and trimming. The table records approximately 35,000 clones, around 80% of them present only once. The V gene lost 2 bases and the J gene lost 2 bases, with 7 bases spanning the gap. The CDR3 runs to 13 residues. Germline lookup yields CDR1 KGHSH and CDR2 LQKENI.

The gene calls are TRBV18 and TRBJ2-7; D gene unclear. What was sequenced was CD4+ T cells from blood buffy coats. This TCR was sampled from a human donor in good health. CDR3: CASSPEQAYEQYF. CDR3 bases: TGTGCCAGCTCACCAGAGCAAGCCTACGAGCAGTACTTC.